These 20 T cell receptor beta chains were all obtained from the same sample, sequenced in a study of T-cell memory formation after mild COVID-19. TCRdb called the 5' RACE reads again in MiXCR, with one record for every CDR3 protein. This sample has 250,000 to 400,000 distinct CDR3 sequences, with roughly an eighth found just once. The specimen was PBMCs or a T cell subset sorted from them (not recorded which). These receptors were collected from a man between 18 and 35 years old who had mild COVID-19 (a few samples of this study predate the infection). Cell type and time point are not known.

This clonotype appeared a few times. The chain joins TRBV4-3 to TRBJ2-3, with D unclear. Looked up from germline, CDR1 is LGHNA and CDR2 is YSLEER. The germline V and J ends were trimmed by 0 bases and 7 bases, with 17 bases remaining between them. This CDR3 has 16 residues. CDR3 nucleotides: TGCGCCAGCAGCCAAGAAAGGGATCGGCTAGGGAATACGCAGTATTTT. Amino acids: CASSQERDRLGNTQYF.

This clonotype was seen a few times. The V gene is TRBV4-1, the J gene TRBJ2-2; D unclear. V lost 1 base and J lost 6, with 3 bases in between. Germline V CDR1 and CDR2: MGHRA, YSYEKL. This CDR3 is built from 12 residues. CDR3 nucleotides: TGCGCCAGCAGCCAAGTACCCGGGGAGCTGTTTTTT. Its translation: CASSQVPGELFF.

The chain couples TRBV6-5 to TRBJ1-5; 7 bases align to TRBD1. Germline CDR1 reads MNHEY; CDR2 reads SVGAGI. The J segment lost 2 bases and the V segment lost 6 bases, leaving 10 bases of the junction unmatched. This CDR3 is built from 16 residues. The CDR3 loop is CASSRQGLGGNQPQHF. DNA of the CDR3: TGTGCCAGCAGCCGACAGGGCTTGGGCGGCAATCAGCCCCAGCATTTT.

The chain uses TRBV6-1 and TRBJ1-5, with 9 bases identical to TRBD1. With 8 bases clipped from V and 0 bases from J, the junction kept 2 bases outside the gene matches. Germline CDR1 is MNHNS and CDR2 is SASEGT. The CDR3 runs to 14 residues. DNA of the CDR3: TGTGCCAGCCGGACAGGGGTTAGCAATCAGCCCCAGCATTTT. This codes for CASRTGVSNQPQHF.

The chain joins TRBV19 to TRBJ1-2; perhaps TRBD1 as D (6 bases). CDR1 LNHDA and CDR2 SQIVND come from the germline V gene (reference sequence). The CDR3 spans 15 residues. Trimming cost V 7 bases and J 7 bases, with 22 bases left between them. The CDR3 protein is CASMAGTTLLSGYTF. The CDR3, as DNA: TGTGCCAGTATGGCGGGGACAACTCTTCTATCTGGCTACACCTTC.

There are a few counts of this clonotype. This sequence joins TRBV27 and TRBJ2-3; the match to TRBD2 covers 8 bases. J gave up 4 bases and V 6 bases, and 3 bases lay outside the gene matches. Germline CDR1 is MNHEY and CDR2 is SMNVEV (reference sequence). The CDR3 spans 13 residues. The CDR3 here is CASRGLVADTQYF. CDR3 bases: TGTGCCAGCAGGGGACTAGTCGCAGATACGCAGTATTTT.

This clonotype has just a few counts. The chain uses TRBV5-5 and TRBJ1-1, with no clear D. Germline V gene lookup returns CDR1 SGHKS and CDR2 YYEKEE (reference sequence). Trimming took off 4 bases at V and 1 base at J, with 11 bases between the two ends. The CDR3 contains 14 residues. The CDR3 loop is CASSQDGPNTEAFF. The CDR3 DNA sequence: TGTGCCAGCAGCCAGGACGGACCGAACACTGAAGCTTTCTTT.

Worth noting for this clonotype: The junction differs from germline at one of its ends, possibly a read error. The chain couples TRBV11-2 to TRBJ1-3, with TRBD1 identical over 9 bases. The CDR3 is 15 amino acids. Germline lookup yields CDR1 SGHAT and CDR2 FQNNGV. Here the CDR3 reads CASSRGTGSGNTTYF. For the CDR3, the DNA is TGTGCCAGCAGCCGGGGGACAGGGTCTGGAAACACCACATATTTT.

This clonotype was detected only a few times. The V call is TRBV6-5, the J call TRBJ1-3, with TRBD1 matching 7 bases. The junction had 6 bases not matched to a gene; V was cut back by 2 bases and J by 8 bases. This CDR3 comprises 14 residues. Looked up from germline, CDR1 is MNHEY and CDR2 is SVGAGI. CDR3 loop: CASSYGAGGYTIYF. CDR3 bases: TGTGCCAGCAGTTACGGGGCAGGGGGATACACCATATATTTT.

This clonotype has a handful of counts. The chain employs TRBV4-1 and TRBJ1-3, with D perhaps matching TRBD1 (5 bases). V lost 3 bases and J lost 0, with 12 bases in between. The germline V gene has CDR1 MGHRA and CDR2 YSYEKL. This CDR3 contains 16 residues. The CDR3 protein is CASSQEGRYSGNTIYF. In DNA form, the CDR3 reads TGCGCCAGCAGCCAGGAGGGACGGTACTCTGGAAACACCATATATTTT.

In its sample, this clonotype was seen many times. The CDR3 here is CASRAAGYEQYF. The CDR3, as DNA: TGTGCCAGCAGGGCAGCAGGCTACGAGCAGTACTTC. This chain joins TRBV6-5 and TRBJ2-7; D is ambiguous. Trimming took off 6 bases at V and 3 bases at J, with 9 bases between the two ends. This CDR3 region has 12 residues. The V gene's germline CDR1 is MNHEY and CDR2 SVGAGI.

In its sample, this clonotype was seen once. One junction end disagrees with the germline gene, perhaps due to a read error. The chain employs TRBV4-1 and TRBJ2-7; tentatively, D is TRBD1 or TRBD2 (5 bases each). This CDR3 has 15 amino acids. Looked up from germline, CDR1 is MGHRA and CDR2 is YSYEKL. CDR3 bases: TGCGCCAGCAGCCAAGGGTGGGACGGGACCTACGATCAGTACTTC. Its protein product is CASSQGWDGTYDQYF.

The chain has TRBV3-1 and TRBJ2-2; 12 positions agree with TRBD1. The V gene end was trimmed by 6 bases and the J gene end by 8 bases; junction bases not matched to a gene: 7. This CDR3 has 15 residues. Per the germline V gene, CDR1 is LGHDT and CDR2 is YNNKEL (reference sequence). The CDR3 nucleotides read TGTGCCAGCAGATCGGGACAGGGGGCCGTTGGGGAGCTGTTTTTT. Translation gives CASRSGQGAVGELFF.

This clonotype has just a few counts. V gene TRBV5-1 combines with J gene TRBJ2-3; D may be TRBD1 (6 bases). This CDR3 has 17 residues. V was clipped by 0 bases and J by 1 base, with 15 bases between them. The V gene's germline CDR1 is SGHRS and CDR2 YFSETQ. Written as DNA, the CDR3 is TGCGCCAGCAGCTTGGCGGAGGACAGCAGGGGCACAGATACGCAGTATTTT. Translated, it gives CASSLAEDSRGTDTQYF.

This clonotype appeared many times. This rearrangement joins TRBV15 to TRBJ2-1, with D unclear. The germline V and J ends were trimmed by 0 bases and 10 bases, with 13 bases remaining between them. Per the germline V gene, CDR1 is LNHNV and CDR2 is YYDKDF (reference sequence). The CDR3 runs to 14 residues. The CDR3 bases are TGTGCCACCAGCAGAGATCGTTCGGCTGGCGAGCAGTTCTTC. Its translation: CATSRDRSAGEQFF.

The chain joins TRBV11-2 to TRBJ2-3; TRBD2 is a possible D gene (5 bases). From germline, CDR1 is SGHAT and CDR2 FQNNGV. Trimming took 5 bases from V and 2 from J, leaving 11 bases between them. The CDR3 contains 14 residues. CDR3 nucleotide sequence: TGTGCCAGCAGCCGCCTGAGGGTCACAGATACGCAGTATTTT. This translates into CASSRLRVTDTQYF.

In this sample, this clonotype turned up many times. This chain connects TRBV7-9 to TRBJ2-5, with D uncertain. The CDR3 length is 12 residues. Germline V gene data show CDR1 as SEHNR and CDR2 as FQNEAQ (reference sequence). V lost 5 bases and J 4 bases, leaving 8 bases between the germline ends. CDR3 protein: CASSPASETQYF. The CDR3 DNA follows: TGTGCCAGCAGCCCCGCTTCAGAGACCCAGTACTTC.

This chain joins TRBV7-9 and TRBJ1-6; D possibly corresponds to TRBD1 (6 bases). Germline CDR1 SEHNR, CDR2 FQNEAQ (reference sequence). Trimming removed 6 bases from V and 8 bases from J, with 11 bases in between. The CDR3 is 13 amino acids. CDR3 in DNA: TGTGCCAGCAGTCAGACAGGAGATTCACCCCTCCACTTT. Translation gives CASSQTGDSPLHF.

In its sample, this clonotype was seen a few times. The chain employs TRBV3-1 and TRBJ1-3; a possible D gene is TRBD1 (5 bases). The CDR3 runs 16 residues. V dropped 4 bases and J dropped 5 bases, with 18 bases sitting between them. Looked up from germline, CDR1 is LGHDT and CDR2 is YNNKEL (reference sequence). CDR3 bases: TGTGCCAGCAGCCTGCCTCAGGGACCGGGCCGAAACACCATATATTTT. Amino acid sequence: CASSLPQGPGRNTIYF.

This clonotype was counted at least ten times. This sequence joins TRBV4-2 and TRBJ1-2, with TRBD1 matching over 9 bases. There are 15 residues in the CDR3. CDR1 and CDR2 (germline): LGHNA, YNFKEQ. V trimming: 0 bases; J trimming: 3 bases; junction bases outside the gene matches: 2. The CDR3 sequence is CASSQDRDRDYGYTF. The CDR3 nucleotides are TGTGCCAGCAGCCAAGACCGGGACAGGGACTATGGCTACACCTTC.